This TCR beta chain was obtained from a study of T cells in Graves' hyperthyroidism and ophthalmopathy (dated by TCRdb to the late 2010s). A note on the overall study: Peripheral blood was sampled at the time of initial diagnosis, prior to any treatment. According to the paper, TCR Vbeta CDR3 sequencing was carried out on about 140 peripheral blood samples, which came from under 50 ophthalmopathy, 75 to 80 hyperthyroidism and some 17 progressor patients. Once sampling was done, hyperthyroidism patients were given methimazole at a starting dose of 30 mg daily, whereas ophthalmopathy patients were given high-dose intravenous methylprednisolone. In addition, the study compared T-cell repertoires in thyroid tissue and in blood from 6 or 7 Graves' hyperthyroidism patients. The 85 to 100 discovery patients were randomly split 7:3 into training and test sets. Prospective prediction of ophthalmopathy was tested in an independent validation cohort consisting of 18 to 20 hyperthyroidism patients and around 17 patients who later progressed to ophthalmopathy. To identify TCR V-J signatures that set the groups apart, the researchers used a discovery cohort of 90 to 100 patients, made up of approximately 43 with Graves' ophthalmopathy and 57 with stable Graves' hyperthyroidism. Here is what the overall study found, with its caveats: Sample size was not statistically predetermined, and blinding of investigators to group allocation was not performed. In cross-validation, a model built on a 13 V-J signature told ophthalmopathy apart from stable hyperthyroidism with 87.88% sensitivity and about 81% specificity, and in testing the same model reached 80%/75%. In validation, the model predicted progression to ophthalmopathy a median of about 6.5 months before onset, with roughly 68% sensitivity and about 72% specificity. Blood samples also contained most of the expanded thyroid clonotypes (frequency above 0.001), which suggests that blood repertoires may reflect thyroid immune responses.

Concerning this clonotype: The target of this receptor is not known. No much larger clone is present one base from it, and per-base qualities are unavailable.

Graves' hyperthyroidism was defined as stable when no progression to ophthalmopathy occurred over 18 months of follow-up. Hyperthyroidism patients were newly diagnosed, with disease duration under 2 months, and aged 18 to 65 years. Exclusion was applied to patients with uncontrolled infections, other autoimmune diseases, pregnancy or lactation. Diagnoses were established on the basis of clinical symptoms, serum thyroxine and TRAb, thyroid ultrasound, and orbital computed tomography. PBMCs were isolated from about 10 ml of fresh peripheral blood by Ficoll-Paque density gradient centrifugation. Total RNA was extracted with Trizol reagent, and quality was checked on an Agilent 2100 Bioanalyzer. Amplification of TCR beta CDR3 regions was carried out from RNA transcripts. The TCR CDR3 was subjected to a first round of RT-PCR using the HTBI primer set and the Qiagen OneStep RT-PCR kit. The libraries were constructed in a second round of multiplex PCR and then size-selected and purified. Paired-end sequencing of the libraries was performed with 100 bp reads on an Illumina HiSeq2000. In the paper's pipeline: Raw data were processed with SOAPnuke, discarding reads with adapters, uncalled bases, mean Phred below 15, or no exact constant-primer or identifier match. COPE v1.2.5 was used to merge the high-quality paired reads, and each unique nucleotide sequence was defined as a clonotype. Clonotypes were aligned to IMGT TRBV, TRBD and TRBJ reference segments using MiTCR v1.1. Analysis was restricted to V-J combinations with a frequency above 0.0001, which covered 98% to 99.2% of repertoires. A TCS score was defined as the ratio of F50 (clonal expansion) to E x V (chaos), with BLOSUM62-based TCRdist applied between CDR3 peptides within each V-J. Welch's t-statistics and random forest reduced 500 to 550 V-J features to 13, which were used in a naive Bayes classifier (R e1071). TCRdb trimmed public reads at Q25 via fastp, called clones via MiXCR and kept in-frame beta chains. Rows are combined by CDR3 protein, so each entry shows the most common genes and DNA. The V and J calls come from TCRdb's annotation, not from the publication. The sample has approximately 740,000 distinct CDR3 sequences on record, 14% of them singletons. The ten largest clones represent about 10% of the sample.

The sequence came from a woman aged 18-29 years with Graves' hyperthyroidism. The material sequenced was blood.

The CDR3 in this case is CASRLRTTSYEQYF. The DNA reads as follows: TGTGCCAGCAGACTTCGGACTACCTCCTACGAGCAGTACTTC. The sequence joins TRBV27 to TRBJ2-7; the D gene is perhaps TRBD2, from 6 matching bases. V was cut back by 6 bases and J by 0 bases, leaving a gap of 12 bases between them. The CDR3 goes from the cysteine to the phenylalanine over 14 residues. The sequence is cut down to CDR3 DNA, 42 bases in frame from base 1. CDR1 is given as MNHEY and CDR2 as SMNVEV, both from the germline V gene (reference sequence).